The 15 T cell receptor beta chains listed next were all sequenced from one sample in a study of cytotoxic CD8 clonotypes in ibrutinib-treated CLL (dated by TCRdb to the early 2020s). The time point label, read with the paper, signifies: around 25 months on ibrutinib. The method was the immunoSEQ multiplex PCR assay. TCRdb re-hosts the immuneACCESS table, in-frame sequences only. Its copies lack some clones; in the studies checked, an unresolved V gene accounts for under half of them, and the cause for the rest is not known. Within this sample are 150,000 or so clones, with roughly three quarters of them counted one time only. About 5% of the sample is held by the ten biggest clonotypes. Material: PBMCs, obtained after 24 months of ibrutinib treatment. The receptors here all came from a human donor with chronic lymphocytic leukemia.

With regard to this clone: This CDR3 is also generated by other DNA sequences in the sample. CDR3 DNA sequence: TGTGCCAGCAGCGTAGCTGGGACAGATACGCAGTATTTT. It codes for CASSVAGTDTQYF. The chain recombines TRBV9 with TRBJ2-3; D unclear. The CDR3 spans 13 residues. V dropped 0 bases and J dropped 3 bases, with 5 bases sitting between them. CDR1 and CDR2 from the germline V gene are SGDLS and YYNGEE.

The chain has TRBV6-5 and TRBJ1-5; possibly TRBD1 for D (6 bases). The CDR3 covers 14 residues. CDR1 and CDR2 from the germline V gene are MNHEY and SVGAGI. V lost 4 bases and J lost 1, with 8 bases in between. DNA for the CDR3: TGTGCCAGCAGTTTCGGACAGAGCAATCAGCCCCAGCATTTT. Its translation: CASSFGQSNQPQHF.

V is TRBV7-4 and J is TRBJ2-5; unclear D gene. V was pared by 11 bases and J by 4 bases, with 8 bases between. In germline, CDR1 is SGHVT, CDR2 SQSDAQ. The CDR3 runs 10 residues. The chain's CDR3 is CAPFPETQYF. CDR3 DNA: TGTGCCCCCTTCCCAGAGACCCAGTACTTC. Supplemented by reference TRBV7-4 and TRBJ2-5, the full variable domain reads GAGVSQSPRYKVAKRGRDVALRCDSISGHVTLYWYRQTLGQGSEVLTYSQSDAQRDKSGRPSGRFSAERPERSVSTLKIQRTEQGDSAVYLCAPFPETQYFGPGTRLLVL.

The V call is TRBV6-5, the J call TRBJ2-7; 11 nucleotides line up with TRBD1. Germline assignment: CDR1 MNHEY and CDR2 SVGAGI. This CDR3 has 15 amino acids. V lost 2 bases to trimming and J lost 6 bases; unmatched junction nucleotides: 6. Here the CDR3 reads CASSYPGTGGAEQYF. CDR3 coding DNA: TGTGCCAGCAGTTACCCTGGGACAGGGGGTGCCGAGCAGTACTTC.

The V gene is TRBV7-8, the J gene TRBJ1-5; TRBD1 might be the D (6 bases). This CDR3 has 17 amino acids. Germline CDR1 reads SGHVS; CDR2 reads FQNEAQ. V was trimmed by 3 bases and J by 7 bases, leaving 22 bases between them. The CDR3 sequence is CASSFLGWQGLRQPQHF. As DNA, the CDR3 is TGTGCCAGCAGCTTTCTAGGCTGGCAGGGGCTCCGGCAGCCCCAGCATTTT.

The chain carries TRBV11-3 and TRBJ1-1, with 7 nucleotides matching TRBD1. The CDR3 runs 12 residues. Trimming took 5 bases from V and 8 from J; bases not matched to a gene: 5. The germline V gene encodes CDR1 SGHNT and CDR2 YENEEA. In DNA, the CDR3 is TGTGCCAGCAGCACCAGGACAGGCGAAGCTTTCTTT. Translated, it gives CASSTRTGEAFF.

The CDR3 bases are TGTGCCATCAGCGACCCCGGCAGGGCTGGAAACACCATATATTTT. It is translated as CAISDPGRAGNTIYF. V gene TRBV10-3 combines with J gene TRBJ1-3; D perhaps matches TRBD1 (5 bases). The CDR3 totals 15 residues. Germline lookup yields CDR1 ENHRY and CDR2 SYGVKD. Trimming pared 6 bases from V and 2 bases from J, leaving 14 bases between.

The chain uses TRBV18 and TRBJ2-1, with 7 bases fitting TRBD1. The V and J ends lost 3 bases and 1 base, in that order; junction bases with no gene match: 3. Looked up from germline, CDR1 is KGHSH and CDR2 is LQKENI. The CDR3 length is 15 residues. CDR3 loop: CASSPGTESYNEQFF. The CDR3 DNA sequence: TGTGCCAGCTCACCCGGGACAGAGTCCTACAATGAGCAGTTCTTC. Looking up the rest from reference TRBV18 and TRBJ2-1 gives the full variable domain: NAGVMQNPRHLVRRRGQEARLRCSPMKGHSHVYWYRQLPEEGLKFMVYLQKENIIDESGMPKERFSAEFPKEGPSILRIQQVVRGDSAAYFCASSPGTESYNEQFFGPGTRLTVL.

CDR3 nucleotide sequence: TGTGCCAGCTCACGGACTAGCGGGAGAGGAGAGACCCAGTACTTC. Translated: CASSRTSGRGETQYF. V and J are TRBV18 and TRBJ2-5, with 13 bases identical to TRBD2. The germline gives CDR1 KGHSH, CDR2 LQKENI. The CDR3 length is 15 residues. Trimming cost V 4 bases and J 4 bases; bases outside gene matches: 3. Together with reference TRBV18 and TRBJ2-5, the CDR3 gives the full variable domain: NAGVMQNPRHLVRRRGQEARLRCSPMKGHSHVYWYRQLPEEGLKFMVYLQKENIIDESGMPKERFSAEFPKEGPSILRIQQVVRGDSAAYFCASSRTSGRGETQYFGPGTRLLVL.

The chain employs TRBV19 and TRBJ1-3, with D uncertain. Germline V CDR1 and CDR2: LNHDA, SQIVND (reference sequence). The ends were cut back, 6 bases at V and 2 bases at J, with 8 bases in the middle. The CDR3 is 13 residues long. The CDR3: CASRPDPGNTIYF. Written as DNA, the CDR3 is TGTGCCAGTAGACCGGATCCTGGAAACACCATATATTTT.

This clone was counted a few times. V and J are TRBV9 and TRBJ2-3, with D possibly matching TRBD1 (6 bases). Per the germline V gene, CDR1 is SGDLS and CDR2 is YYNGEE. V was trimmed by 4 bases and J by 6 bases, leaving 21 bases between them. CDR3 length: 16 amino acids. This CDR3 is CASSPQGPTPSDTQYF. CDR3 bases: TGTGCCAGCAGCCCTCAGGGGCCTACCCCGTCGGATACGCAGTATTTT.

The chain uses TRBV4-3 and TRBJ2-6, with D unclear. The CDR3 has 15 residues. The V end was cut by 4 bases, the J end by 4 bases, with 11 bases between. Germline lookup yields CDR1 LGHNA and CDR2 YSLEER. CDR3 loop: CASSPRPGGANVLTF. In DNA, the CDR3 is TGCGCCAGCAGCCCACGCCCTGGGGGGGCCAACGTCCTGACTTTC.

The V gene is TRBV6-6, the J gene TRBJ2-3; 9 nucleotides match TRBD2. The ends lost 8 bases at V and 2 bases at J; junction bases unmatched: 5. This CDR3 region has 14 residues. The V gene's germline CDR1 is MNHNY and CDR2 SVGAGI (reference sequence). The CDR3 DNA reads as TGTGCCAGCGGGCTAGCGGGATCCACAGATACGCAGTATTTT. Encoded protein: CASGLAGSTDTQYF.

This sequence joins TRBV28 and TRBJ2-3; 7 positions match TRBD1. The V gene's germline CDR1 is MDHEN and CDR2 SYDVKM. The V segment lost 6 bases and the J segment 2 bases; nucleotides outside the gene matches: 8. This CDR3 has 15 amino acids. The CDR3 sequence: CASSPGQETTDTQYF. CDR3 DNA: TGTGCCAGCAGCCCCGGACAGGAGACCACAGATACGCAGTATTTT.

V gene TRBV6-5 combines with J gene TRBJ1-1; the D gene is possibly TRBD1 (5 bases). The CDR3 contains 15 residues. The germline V gene encodes CDR1 MNHEY and CDR2 SVGAGI. V dropped 7 bases and J dropped 1 base, with 16 bases sitting between them. The CDR3 DNA sequence: TGTGCCAGCACTCCTAGGGGAGGAGGGAACACTGAAGCTTTCTTT. It yields the protein CASTPRGGGNTEAFF.